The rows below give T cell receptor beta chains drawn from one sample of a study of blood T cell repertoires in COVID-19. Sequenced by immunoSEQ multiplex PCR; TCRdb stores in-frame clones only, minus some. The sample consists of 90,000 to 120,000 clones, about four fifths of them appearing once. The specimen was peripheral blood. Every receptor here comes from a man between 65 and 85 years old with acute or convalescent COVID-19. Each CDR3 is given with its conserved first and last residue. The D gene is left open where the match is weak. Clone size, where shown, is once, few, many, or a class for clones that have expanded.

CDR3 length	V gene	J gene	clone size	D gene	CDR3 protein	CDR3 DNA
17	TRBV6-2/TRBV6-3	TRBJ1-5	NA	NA	CASSYSSGAIGNQPQHF	TGTGCCAGCAGTTACTCGAGTGGGGCCATTGGCAATCAGCCCCAGCATTTT
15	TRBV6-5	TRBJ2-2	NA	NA	CASSSDSLNTGELFF	TGTGCCAGCAGTAGTGACAGCTTGAACACCGGGGAGCTGTTTTTT
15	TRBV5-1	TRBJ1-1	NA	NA	CASSTNSGFDTEAFF	TGCGCCAGCAGCACCAACAGTGGGTTCGACACTGAAGCTTTCTTT
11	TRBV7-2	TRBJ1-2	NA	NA	CASSPTYGYTF	TGTGCCAGCAGCCCTACGTATGGCTACACCTTC
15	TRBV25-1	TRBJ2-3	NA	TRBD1	CASSPPGTVSDTQYF	TGTGCCAGCTCTCCACCCGGGACAGTATCAGATACGCAGTATTTT
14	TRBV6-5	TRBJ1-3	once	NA	CASKRTRTGNTIYF	TGTGCCAGCAAGAGGACTCGTACTGGAAACACCATATATTTT
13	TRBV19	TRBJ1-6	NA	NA	CASSRGFNSPLHF	TGTGCCAGCTCTAGGGGGTTTAATTCACCCCTCCACTTT
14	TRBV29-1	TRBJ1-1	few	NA	CSVVWGRMNTEAFF	TGCAGCGTTGTCTGGGGGCGAATGAACACTGAAGCTTTCTTT
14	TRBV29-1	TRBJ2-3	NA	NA	CSVVWQGWTDTQYF	TGCAGCGTTGTTTGGCAGGGGTGGACAGATACGCAGTATTTT
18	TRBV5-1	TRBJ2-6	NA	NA	CASSLDPDRSPGANVLTF	TGCGCCAGCAGCTTGGATCCCGACAGGTCCCCTGGGGCCAACGTCCTGACTTTC
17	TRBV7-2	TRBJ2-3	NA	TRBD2	CASSGGGASGDTDTQYF	TGTGCCAGCAGCGGGGGAGGAGCTAGCGGGGACACAGATACGCAGTATTTT
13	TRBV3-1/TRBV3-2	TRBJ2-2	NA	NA	CASEGVLTGELFF	TGTGCCAGCGAGGGCGTGCTAACCGGGGAGCTGTTTTTT
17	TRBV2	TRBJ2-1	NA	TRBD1	CASRELGQGVSMDEQFF	TGTGCCAGCAGAGAGTTGGGACAGGGGGTCTCGATGGATGAGCAGTTCTTC
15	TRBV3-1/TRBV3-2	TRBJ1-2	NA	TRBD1	CASSQLDGTGKGYTF	TGTGCCAGCAGCCAGCTAGACGGGACAGGGAAGGGCTACACCTTC
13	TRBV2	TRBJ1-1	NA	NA	CASSEDLNTEAFF	TGTGCCAGCAGTGAAGATTTAAACACTGAAGCTTTCTTT
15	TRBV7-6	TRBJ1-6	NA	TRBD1	CASSRGTDANSPLHF	TGTGCCAGCAGCCGAGGGACAGATGCCAATTCACCCCTCCACTTT
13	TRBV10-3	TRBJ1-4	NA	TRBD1	CATNGQGNEKLFF	TGTGCCACTAACGGACAGGGGAATGAAAAACTGTTTTTT
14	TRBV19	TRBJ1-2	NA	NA	CASSREERTGGYTF	TGTGCCAGTAGCCGAGAAGAGAGAACGGGTGGCTACACCTTC
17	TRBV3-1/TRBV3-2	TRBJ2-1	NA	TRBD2	CASSLSSGVSSYNEQFF	TGTGCCAGCAGCCTATCTAGCGGGGTAAGCTCCTACAATGAGCAGTTCTTC
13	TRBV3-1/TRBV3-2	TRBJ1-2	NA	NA	CASSQDERDGYTF	TGTGCCAGCAGCCAAGACGAGAGAGATGGCTACACCTTC
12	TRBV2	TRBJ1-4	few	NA	CASSGGEEKLFF	TGTGCCAGCTCGGGTGGTGAAGAAAAACTGTTTTTT
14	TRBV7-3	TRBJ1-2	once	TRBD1	CASSPGQGNYGYTF	TGTGCCAGCAGCCCCGGACAGGGGAACTATGGCTACACCTTC
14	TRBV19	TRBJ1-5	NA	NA	CASSPLGSNQPQHF	TGTGCCAGTAGTCCTCTCGGGAGCAATCAGCCCCAGCATTTT
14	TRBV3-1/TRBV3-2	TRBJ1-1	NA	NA	CASSQDRRNTEAFF	TGTGCCAGCAGCCAAGATCGTAGGAACACTGAAGCTTTCTTT
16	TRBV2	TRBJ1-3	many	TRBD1	CASSITGGALGNTIYF	TGTGCCAGCAGTATAACAGGGGGCGCCTTAGGAAACACCATATATTTT
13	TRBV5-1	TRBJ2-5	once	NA	CASSLNYQETQYF	TGCGCCAGCAGCTTGAACTATCAAGAGACCCAGTACTTC
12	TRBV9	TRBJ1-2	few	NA	CASSPSVAGYTF	NA
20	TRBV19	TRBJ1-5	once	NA	CASSPFTATPTENSNQPQHF	TGTGCCAGTAGTCCCTTTACAGCGACCCCGACAGAGAATAGCAATCAGCCCCAGCATTTT
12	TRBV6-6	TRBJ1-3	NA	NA	CASSPSGNTIYF	TGTGCCAGTAGCCCCTCTGGAAACACCATATATTTT
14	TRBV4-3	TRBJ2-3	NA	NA	CASSQDSGTDTQYF	TGCGCCAGCAGCCAAGACTCAGGGACAGATACGCAGTATTTT
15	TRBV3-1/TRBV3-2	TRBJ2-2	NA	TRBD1	CASSPTGLNTGELFF	TGTGCCAGCAGCCCGACAGGGCTAAACACCGGGGAGCTGTTTTTT
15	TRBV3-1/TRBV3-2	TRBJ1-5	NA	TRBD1	CASSQATGGNQPQHF	TGTGCCAGCAGCCAAGCAACAGGGGGCAATCAGCCCCAGCATTTT
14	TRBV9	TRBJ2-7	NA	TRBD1	CASSQEIQGVEQYF	TGTGCCAGCAGCCAAGAGATACAGGGGGTCGAGCAGTACTTC
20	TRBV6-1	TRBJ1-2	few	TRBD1	CASSVTGGADLGSLSRGYTF	TGTGCCAGCAGTGTCACAGGGGGCGCGGATCTCGGCTCCTTATCCCGTGGCTACACCTTC
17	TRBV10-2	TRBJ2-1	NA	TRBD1	CASRARPGQGPYNEQFF	TGCGCCAGTAGAGCTAGACCGGGACAGGGCCCATACAATGAGCAGTTCTTC
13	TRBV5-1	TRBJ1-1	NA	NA	CASSYRLNTEAFF	TGCGCCAGCAGCTACAGGTTGAACACTGAAGCTTTCTTT
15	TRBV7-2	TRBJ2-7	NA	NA	CASMEGGGPSYEQYF	TGTGCCAGCATGGAAGGGGGGGGACCCTCCTACGAGCAGTACTTC
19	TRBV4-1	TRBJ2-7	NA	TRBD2	CASSQDSATGGGASYEQYF	TGCGCCAGCAGCCAAGATTCGGCAACCGGCGGGGGGGCTTCCTACGAGCAGTACTTC
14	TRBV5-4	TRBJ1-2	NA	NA	CASSLAGFDYGYTF	TGTGCCAGCAGCTTGGCCGGGTTCGACTATGGCTACACCTTC
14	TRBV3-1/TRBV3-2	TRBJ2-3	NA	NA	CASSQGGGTDTQYF	TGTGCCAGCAGCCAAGGCGGGGGCACAGATACGCAGTATTTT
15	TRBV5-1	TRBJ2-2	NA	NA	CASSYTGKNTGELFF	TGCGCCAGCAGCTACACAGGGAAGAACACCGGGGAGCTGTTTTTT
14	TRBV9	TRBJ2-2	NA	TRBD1	CASSVRQGNGELFF	TGTGCCAGCAGCGTGAGACAGGGGAACGGGGAGCTGTTTTTT
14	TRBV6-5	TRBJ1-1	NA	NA	CASNIEFMNTEAFF	TGTGCCAGCAATATAGAATTTATGAACACTGAAGCTTTCTTT
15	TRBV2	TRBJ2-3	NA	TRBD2	CASTGVSGALDTQYF	TGTGCCAGCACGGGGGTTAGCGGGGCTCTAGATACGCAGTATTTT
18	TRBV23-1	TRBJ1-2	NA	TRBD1	CASSPRTGTRVSRYGYTF	TGCGCCAGCAGTCCACGGACAGGCACGAGGGTTTCCCGATATGGCTACACCTTC
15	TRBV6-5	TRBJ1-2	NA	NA	CASRATGRTNYGYTF	TGTGCCAGCAGAGCTACAGGGCGTACTAACTATGGCTACACCTTC
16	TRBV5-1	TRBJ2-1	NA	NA	CASSLAEGNSYNEQFF	TGCGCCAGCAGCTTGGCCGAGGGAAACTCCTACAATGAGCAGTTCTTC
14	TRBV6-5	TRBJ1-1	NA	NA	CASKFGTLNTEAFF	TGTGCCAGTAAGTTCGGGACTTTGAACACTGAAGCTTTCTTT
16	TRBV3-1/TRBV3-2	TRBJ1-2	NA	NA	CASSPTPRAENYGYTF	TGTGCCAGCAGCCCCACCCCACGCGCGGAGAACTATGGCTACACCTTC
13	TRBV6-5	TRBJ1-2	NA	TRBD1	CASSHRQGAGYTF	TGTGCCAGCAGCCACCGACAGGGGGCTGGCTACACCTTC
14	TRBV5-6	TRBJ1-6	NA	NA	CASSLGGGKSPLHF	TGTGCCAGCAGCTTGGGGGGGGGTAAATCACCCCTCCACTTT
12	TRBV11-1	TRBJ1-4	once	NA	CASSLAREKLFF	TGTGCCAGCAGCCTCGCGAGGGAAAAACTGTTTTTT
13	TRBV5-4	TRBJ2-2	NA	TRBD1	CASSGTATGELFF	TGTGCCAGCAGCGGGACAGCAACCGGGGAGCTGTTTTTT
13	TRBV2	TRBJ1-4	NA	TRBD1	CASNRDRDEKLFF	TGTGCCAGCAATCGGGACAGGGATGAAAAACTGTTTTTT